This T cell receptor (beta chain) was recovered during a study of blood T cell repertoires in COVID-19. Background on the study: COVID-19 samples, acute and convalescent, were from the United States, Italy and Spain. From T cells, B-cell-depleted T cells, or PBMCs came the material, which was cDNA or gDNA.

In the authors' workflow: Cell counts per sample came from amplifying reference gene primers. Measured with immunoSEQ multiplex PCR; TCRdb has only the in-frame clones, and not every one. D and trimming were read from the DNA, whereas the V and J calls and clone size are those reported in that table. The sample carries around 95,000 clones, about 80% recorded once. Trimming left V 2 bases short and J 7 bases short, with 12 bases between. The germline gives CDR1 MNHEY, CDR2 SMNVEV (reference sequence). The CDR3 length is 14 residues. The chain is built from TRBV27 and TRBJ1-5; a possible D gene is TRBD1 (5 bases). The sample consisted of peripheral blood. This receptor was identified in a woman in her seventies with acute or convalescent COVID-19. The CDR3 spells CASSLGGANQPQHF. In DNA, the CDR3 is TGTGCCAGCAGTTTAGGAGGGGCCAACCAGCCCCAGCATTTT.